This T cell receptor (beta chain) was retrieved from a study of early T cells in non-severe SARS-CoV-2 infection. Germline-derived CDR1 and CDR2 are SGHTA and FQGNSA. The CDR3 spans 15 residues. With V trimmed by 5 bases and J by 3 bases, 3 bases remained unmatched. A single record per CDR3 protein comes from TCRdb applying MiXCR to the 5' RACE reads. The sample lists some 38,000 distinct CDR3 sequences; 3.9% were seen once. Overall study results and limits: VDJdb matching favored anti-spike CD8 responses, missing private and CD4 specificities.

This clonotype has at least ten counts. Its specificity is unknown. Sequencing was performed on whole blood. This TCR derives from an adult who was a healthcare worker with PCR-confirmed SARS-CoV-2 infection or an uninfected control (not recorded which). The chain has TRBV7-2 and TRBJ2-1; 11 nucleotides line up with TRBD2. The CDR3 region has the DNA TGTGCCAGCAGCCCGGGACTAGCGGACTACAATGAGCAGTTCTTC. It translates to CASSPGLADYNEQFF.